A single sample gave rise to the 22 T cell receptor beta chains below, sequenced in a study of tumor and adjacent non-tumor tissue in lung cancer (dated 2018 in TCRdb). RNA was isolated from bulk unsorted tissue, and RNA quality was assessed with a NanoDrop ND-1000 and an Agilent 2100. The library was generated by multiplex PCR. Sequencing instrument: Illumina HiSeq 2500. TCRbeta libraries were built by three rounds of nested PCR using primers (Table S4), following protocols modified from ARM-PCR. TCRdb redid the processing of the public reads, applying fastp at Q25 and MiXCR, and retained in-frame beta chains. Rows with one shared CDR3 protein collapse into an entry with the most common genes and DNA. Here the sample has around 120,000 distinct CDR3 sequences; over 65% occur a single time. The ten largest account for 10% to 15% of the sample. Sequencing was done on a sample of lung tumor tissue. The receptors were sampled from a young man with non-small cell lung cancer.

On this clonotype: An end of the junction does not agree with germline; a read error may underlie this. The gene calls are TRBV7-8 and TRBJ1-2, with 7 bases aligning to TRBD1. This CDR3 spans 16 amino acids. In germline, CDR1 is SGHVS, CDR2 FQNEAQ. CDR3 bases: TGTGGCAGCAGCTTATCGACGCTAGAGGGGGCCCTTGACTACACCTTC. Translated, it gives CGSSLSTLEGALDYTF.

The V and J genes are TRBV12-5 and TRBJ1-4; D is undetermined. Germline V gene sequence: CDR1 LGHNT, CDR2 FRNRAP. V dropped 7 bases and J dropped 4 bases, with 10 bases sitting between them. The CDR3 has 13 residues. CDR3 sequence reads: CASASTSNEKLFF. The CDR3 bases are TGTGCTAGTGCCTCTACAAGTAATGAAAAACTGTTTTTT. The whole variable domain, filled in from reference TRBV12-5 and TRBJ1-4, reads DARVTQTPRHKVTEMGQEVTMRCQPILGHNTVFWYRQTMMQGLELLAYFRNRAPLDDSGMPKDRFSAEMPDATLATLKIQPSEPRDSAVYFCASASTSNEKLFFGSGTQLSVL.

As concerns this clonotype: A much larger clone lies a single base off, so this may be a read error. CDR3 sequence (DNA): TGCATTGCTAGCTCCGGGACTAGCGGGAACAATGAGCAGTTCTTC. It encodes CIASSGTSGNNEQFF. The rearrangement joins TRBV20-1 to TRBJ2-1, with 13 positions matching TRBD2. This CDR3 contains 15 residues. Germline loops: CDR1 DFQATT, CDR2 SNEGSKA (reference sequence).

The V and J genes are TRBV4-1 and TRBJ2-3; 9 nucleotides align to TRBD2. In germline, CDR1 is MGHRA, CDR2 YSYEKL. V lost 2 bases, J lost 4 bases, and 10 bases stayed unmatched. This CDR3 region has 17 residues. This chain's CDR3 is CASSQPTGSGGSDTQYF. The CDR3 DNA is TGCGCCAGCAGCCAACCCACAGGTAGCGGGGGCTCAGATACGCAGTATTTT.

For the CDR3, the DNA is TGCAGCGTTGATGTGGCAGGGACGATCTTGGGAGCCTACACCTTC. As protein: CSVDVAGTILGAYTF. This chain joins TRBV29-1 and TRBJ1-2; D possibly corresponds to TRBD1 (5 bases). Germline loops: CDR1 SQVTM, CDR2 ANQGSEA. CDR3 length: 15 amino acids. V dropped 3 bases and J dropped 10 bases, with 24 bases sitting between them.

As concerns this clonotype: Since a much larger clone is just one base distant, this may be a read error. V and J are TRBV29-1 and TRBJ2-7; 9 positions match TRBD1. Germline V lookup: CDR1 SQVTM, CDR2 ANQGSEA. This CDR3 has 14 amino acids. CDR3 in amino acids: CRVESGTGSYEQYF. The CDR3 DNA is TGCAGGGTTGAATCCGGGACAGGGAGTTACGAGCAGTACTTC.

A word on this clonotype: This sequence may be a read error, since a much larger clone differs from it by one base. The V gene is TRBV6-2 or TRBV6-3, the J gene TRBJ2-7; D may be TRBD2 (5 bases). The CDR3 sequence is 11 residues long. CDR1 is MNHEY and CDR2 is SVGEGT in the germline V gene. CDR3 amino acids: CVSTGIYEQYF. In DNA, the CDR3 is TGTGTCAGCACGGGAATCTACGAGCAGTACTTC.

Only one count was recorded for this clonotype. The junction shows a germline mismatch at one end, possibly a read error. This sequence joins TRBV6-5 and TRBJ2-3; no clear D. The germline gives CDR1 MNHEY, CDR2 SVGAGI. The CDR3 is made up of 14 amino acids. In DNA, the CDR3 is TGCGTCAGCAGTTCTTTCCGGAGCACAGATACGCAGTATTTT. The encoded protein is CVSSSFRSTDTQYF.

This clonotype occurred many times. The chain combines TRBV7-9 with TRBJ1-4; tentative D call: TRBD1 (5 bases). The V end lost 7 bases, the J end lost 7 bases, and 19 bases lay between the germline ends. Looked up from germline, CDR1 is SEHNR and CDR2 is FQNEAQ (reference sequence). The CDR3 length is 15 residues. CDR3 residues: CASTVARGGGEKLFF. In nucleotides, the CDR3 is TGTGCCAGCACAGTTGCACGGGGCGGAGGTGAAAAACTGTTTTTT.

This clonotype was seen only once. The junction departs from germline at one end; a sequencing error may be responsible. The chain combines TRBV6-6 with TRBJ2-1; D ambiguous. CDR3 length equals 12 residues. Per germline, CDR1 MNHNY and CDR2 SVGAGI (reference sequence). Here the CDR3 reads CASSTVGNVQFF. CDR3 DNA sequence: TGTGCCAGCAGTACGGTGGGGAATGTGCAGTTCTTC.

This chain connects TRBV20-1 to TRBJ1-1; no definite D call. This CDR3 is 12 amino acids long. Germline V gene data show CDR1 as DFQATT and CDR2 as SNEGSKA (reference sequence). DNA of the CDR3: TGCAATAGTACTCTTCGGCGCACTGAAGCTTTCTTT. This encodes CNSTLRRTEAFF.

There are many counts of this clonotype. The V gene is TRBV5-4, the J gene TRBJ1-4; the match to TRBD1 covers 7 bases. CDR3 length: 14 amino acids. The germline gives CDR1 SGHNT, CDR2 YYREEE (reference sequence). The V segment lost 3 bases and the J segment 6 bases; nucleotides outside the gene matches: 5. This chain's CDR3 is CASSSSGTDEKLFF. As DNA, the CDR3 is TGTGCCAGCAGCTCATCAGGGACAGATGAAAAACTGTTTTTT.

This clonotype appeared many times. This chain uses TRBV12-3 or TRBV12-4 with TRBJ1-1; D not resolved. V lost 3 bases and J lost 7, with 6 bases in between. This CDR3 has 11 residues. For the CDR3, the DNA is TGTGCCAGCAGTTTCGGTGTTGAAGCTTTCTTT. Protein sequence: CASSFGVEAFF.

As for this clonotype: Just one base apart from a much larger clone, this may be a read error. In this CDR3 the conserved last residue, phenylalanine or tryptophan, is missing, so a read error is likely. The J gene is TRBJ1-2, the V gene TRBV11-2; D gene ambiguous. The germline V and J ends were trimmed by 9 bases and 3 bases, with 20 bases remaining between them. Germline V gene lookup returns CDR1 SGHAT and CDR2 FQNNGV. This CDR3 has 15 amino acids. In nucleotides, the CDR3 is TGTGCCAGTTCAAAACGCGGGTGTGGGGACTATGGCTACACCCTC. Its translation: CASSKRGCGDYGYTL.

With regard to this clonotype: A much more abundant neighbour one base away suggests this may be a read error. CDR3 in DNA: TGCAGTGTTGGGACAGGGAAAGGCTACACCTTC. It specifies CSVGTGKGYTF. This sequence joins TRBV20-1 and TRBJ1-2; TRBD1 aligns across 9 bases. The CDR3 contains 11 residues. The J segment lost 8 bases and the V segment lost 7 bases, leaving 5 bases of the junction unmatched. Germline values: CDR1 DFQATT, CDR2 SNEGSKA (reference sequence).

About this clonotype itself: At one end the junction does not follow the germline gene, possibly because of a read error. The rearrangement links TRBV12-3 or TRBV12-4 to TRBJ2-2; 10 bases are a match to TRBD2. This CDR3 has 16 residues. The CDR3 loop is CASGLGLASNTGKLFF. In DNA form, the CDR3 reads TGTGCCAGCGGTTTGGGACTAGCGTCTAACACCGGGAAGCTGTTTTTT.

Regarding this clonotype: Possible read error: a much larger clone is one base away. V and J are TRBV20-1 and TRBJ1-5; maybe TRBD1 (6 bases). This CDR3 comprises 14 residues. In germline, CDR1 is DFQATT, CDR2 SNEGSKA (reference sequence). CDR3 bases: TGCAGTGCCTCGGGACAAAATAGCATTCAGCCCCAGCATTTT. It encodes CSASGQNSIQPQHF.

To note about this clonotype: A read error is possible here, since a much larger clone lies one base away. This sequence joins TRBV14 and TRBJ1-6; D is ambiguous. Germline V CDR1 and CDR2: SGHDN, FVKESK. This CDR3 contains 16 residues. The V and J ends lost 3 bases and 0 bases respectively, with 9 bases between them. CDR3 DNA: TGTGCCAGCAGCCATCGGGTATTCTCCTATAATTCACCCCTCCACTTT. This encodes CASSHRVFSYNSPLHF. The full variable domain, in which reference TRBV14 and TRBJ1-6 provide the parts outside the CDR3, is EAGVTQFPSHSVIEKGQTVTLRCDPISGHDNLYWYRRVMGKEIKFLLHFVKESKQDESGMPNNRFLAERTGGTYSTLKVQPAELEDSGVYFCASSHRVFSYNSPLHFGNGTRLTVT.

This clonotype showed up just once. The conserved closing phenylalanine or tryptophan is absent in this CDR3, likely reflecting a read error. The V and J genes are TRBV12-3 or TRBV12-4 and TRBJ2-5; possibly TRBD2 for D (6 bases). Trimming removed 6 bases at V and 3 bases at J, with 11 bases between. The CDR3 has 13 amino acids. CDR3 sequence (DNA): TGTGCCAGCAGGCGGGCTAGCGAAGAGACCCAGTACTCC. Protein: CASRRASEETQYS.

This clonotype occurred many times. The chain employs TRBV20-1 and TRBJ2-1, with unresolved D. Germline CDR1 reads DFQATT; CDR2 reads SNEGSKA (reference sequence). V gave up 6 bases and J gave up 6 bases, with 12 bases separating them. This CDR3 has 12 amino acids. The CDR3 DNA sequence: TGCAGTGCCCCCGCCCGACTCAATGAGCAGTTCTTC. Its protein is CSAPARLNEQFF.

Of note for this clonotype: Germline and junction disagree at one end, which may indicate a read error. The chain recombines TRBV29-1 with TRBJ2-3; D gene uncertain. Per the germline V gene, CDR1 is SQVTM and CDR2 is ANQGSEA. The CDR3 runs to 10 residues. Written as DNA, the CDR3 is TGCATCGTTGTCCAGCATAGGCAGTATTTT. This gives the protein CIVVQHRQYF.

In its sample, this clonotype is medium-sized. V usage is TRBV5-6 and J usage is TRBJ2-5; D remains ambiguous. With 4 bases removed from V and 1 base from J, the gap between germline ends came to 11 bases. Per germline, CDR1 SGHDT and CDR2 YYEEEE. The CDR3 spans 14 residues. The CDR3 DNA reads as TGTGCCAGCAGCCTGGGTTGGATCCAAGAGACCCAGTACTTC. Its translation is CASSLGWIQETQYF.